This T cell receptor (beta chain) was retrieved from a study of response to subunit inactivated influenza vaccine. Study-level results: Seasonal influenza vaccination, on each occasion, was suggested by the authors to recruit few new T cells.

Concerning this clonotype itself: What it binds is unknown.

TCRdb re-called the RT-PCR reads with MiXCR, one entry per CDR3 protein. The sample lists 550,000 to 800,000 distinct CDR3 sequences; around a sixth were seen once. The receptor's source is a man aged 45-65 years who received an inactivated influenza vaccine. The sample was PBMCs from blood, taken 12 days after vaccination.

The CDR3 region is CASSLGNGTSGAYEQYF. CDR3 sequence (DNA): TGTGCCAGCAGCTTAGGGAATGGGACTAGCGGGGCCTACGAGCAGTACTTC. This rearrangement joins TRBV7-9 to TRBJ2-7, with TRBD2 matching over 13 bases. V was clipped by 1 base and J by 2 bases; unmatched bases: 5. CDR3 length equals 17 residues. Germline CDR1 reads SEHNR; CDR2 reads FQNEAQ (reference sequence).